The next 20 T cell receptor beta chains were all read from a single sample in a study of blood T cell repertoires in COVID-19. Clones were read by immunoSEQ multiplex PCR, and TCRdb kept only the in-frame ones, dropping some. Of about 500,000 clones listed, about 90% are singletons. Sequencing input: PBMCs or T cells enriched from blood (not recorded which). Receptor source: a woman aged 18 to 35 who had recovered from COVID-19.

V is TRBV6-5 and J is TRBJ2-1, with D maybe TRBD1 (6 bases). V was cut by 7 bases and J by 7 bases, with 17 bases left in between. The germline V gene has CDR1 MNHEY and CDR2 SVGAGI. The CDR3 runs to 14 residues. CDR3 nucleotides: TGTGCCAGCAAGGGGGACCGGTCGAGGAATGAGCAGTTCTTC. Translating gives CASKGDRSRNEQFF.

V gene TRBV19 combines with J gene TRBJ2-5, with 10 nucleotides matching TRBD1. Germline V gives CDR1 LNHDA, CDR2 SQIVND (reference sequence). This CDR3 has 13 amino acids. The V and J ends lost 6 bases and 5 bases, in that order; junction bases with no gene match: 3. The CDR3 DNA is TGTGCCAGTAGGGACAGGGGGATGGAGACCCAGTACTTC. It codes for CASRDRGMETQYF.

The V call is TRBV12-3 or TRBV12-4, the J call TRBJ1-1; TRBD1 aligns across 8 bases. This CDR3 contains 13 residues. With V trimmed by 5 bases and J by 3 bases, 2 bases remained unmatched. The CDR3 DNA reads TGTGCCAGCAGTAAGGACAGGGACACTGAAGCTTTCTTT. Translating gives CASSKDRDTEAFF.

The gene calls are TRBV28 and TRBJ2-5, with TRBD2 matching 8 bases. V was clipped by 2 bases and J by 4 bases; unmatched bases: 15. Germline V lookup: CDR1 MDHEN, CDR2 SYDVKM. This CDR3 has 18 amino acids. The CDR3 region is CASSLRISSGGAGETQYF. In DNA form, the CDR3 reads TGTGCCAGCAGTTTACGGATCTCCTCCGGGGGGGCCGGAGAGACCCAGTACTTC.

V usage is TRBV2 and J usage is TRBJ1-2, with D tentatively TRBD1 (6 bases). V was clipped by 6 bases and J by 8 bases, with 19 bases between them. The CDR3 contains 14 residues. Per the germline V gene, CDR1 is SNHLY and CDR2 is FYNNEI. The CDR3 protein is CASSRTDRSGGYTF. The CDR3 DNA sequence: TGTGCCAGCAGCCGGACAGACCGGAGCGGAGGCTACACCTTC.

The rearrangement joins TRBV20-1 to TRBJ2-3, with D uncertain. This CDR3 is 11 amino acids long. Germline CDR1 and CDR2: DFQATT and SNEGSKA (reference sequence). The ends were cut back, 6 bases at V and 4 bases at J, with 8 bases in the middle. CDR3 sequence: CSAPLPDTQYF. The CDR3 nucleotides read TGCAGTGCCCCCCTCCCAGATACGCAGTATTTT.

The chain is built from TRBV12-3 or TRBV12-4 and TRBJ1-2, with 8 bases that match TRBD1. V was pared by 10 bases and J by 8 bases, with 6 bases of the junction left unmatched. This CDR3 spans 11 amino acids. CDR3 DNA: TGTGCCACCAGGGCAGGGGGCGGCTACACCTTC. Encoded protein: CATRAGGGYTF.

This clone was detected once. The CDR3 is CASSVDRGKNSPLHF. The CDR3, as DNA: TGTGCCAGCAGCGTAGACAGGGGGAAGAATTCACCCCTCCACTTT. This chain uses TRBV7-2 with TRBJ1-6, with TRBD1 identical over 9 bases. V shed 5 bases, J shed 7 bases, and the junction held 6 bases outside the gene matches. There are 15 residues in the CDR3. Germline values: CDR1 SGHTA, CDR2 FQGNSA.

This clone came up once. The chain uses TRBV5-1 and TRBJ2-3, with 7 bases fitting TRBD1. CDR1 and CDR2 (germline): SGHRS, YFSETQ. This CDR3 is built from 16 residues. V lost 3 bases, J lost 5 bases, and 12 bases stayed unmatched. CDR3 nucleotide sequence: TGCGCCAGCAGCTCGGGAAGGACAGGTTCCGGAGATACGCAGTATTTT. Translating it yields CASSSGRTGSGDTQYF.

The chain links TRBV28 to TRBJ2-7, with D possibly matching TRBD1 (6 bases). CDR1 MDHEN and CDR2 SYDVKM come from the germline V gene. The CDR3 runs 13 residues. V was pared by 1 base and J by 6 bases, with 10 bases between. The CDR3 DNA reads TGTGCCAGCAGTTTATTCAGGGGATCCGAGCAGTACTTC. Its translation is CASSLFRGSEQYF.

V gene TRBV21-1 combines with J gene TRBJ1-2. TRBV21-1 is recorded as a pseudogene. CDR3 length: 17 amino acids. CDR3 amino acids: CASRPAAGGAPNYGYTF. The DNA for the CDR3 is TGTGCCAGCAGACCCGCGGCCGGGGGGGCCCCTAACTATGGCTACACCTTC.

This sequence joins TRBV30 and TRBJ1-3, with D uncertain. The CDR3 sequence is 15 residues long. Germline V gene lookup returns CDR1 GTSNPN and CDR2 SVGIG (reference sequence). Trimming cost V 0 bases and J 0 bases, with 9 bases left between them. CDR3 nucleotides: TGTGCCTGGAGTGTATCACGGAGCTCTGGAAACACCATATATTTT. Translated, it gives CAWSVSRSSGNTIYF.

The CDR3 spells CASSQVGGTSLRLVPTQYF. The CDR3 DNA reads as TGTGCCAGCAGCCAAGTTGGGGGGACTAGCTTGAGATTGGTCCCGACGCAGTATTTT. J is TRBJ2-3 and V is TRBV3-1 (or the pseudogene TRBV3-2); 9 bases are a match to TRBD2. Germline CDR1 LGHDT, CDR2 YNNKEL (reference sequence). The CDR3 extends over 19 amino acids. J gave up 9 bases and V 1 base, and 20 bases lay outside the gene matches.

The gene calls are TRBV6-5 and TRBJ1-5; no reliable D call. Germline CDR1 is MNHEY and CDR2 is SVGAGI. With 7 bases removed from V and 0 bases from J, the gap between germline ends came to 7 bases. CDR3 length: 13 amino acids. DNA of the CDR3: TGTGCCAGCATGCGGGTTAGCAATCAGCCCCAGCATTTT. Its translation is CASMRVSNQPQHF.

The genes are TRBV7-9 and TRBJ2-3; 11 bases agree with TRBD2. The CDR3 runs to 18 residues. The germline gives CDR1 SEHNR, CDR2 FQNEAQ (reference sequence). V was clipped by 7 bases and J by 4 bases; unmatched bases: 16. CDR3 DNA: TGTGCCAGCACCTCGAGGCTAGCGGGGGGTCATAGTGCAGATACGCAGTATTTT. Protein product: CASTSRLAGGHSADTQYF.

The genes are TRBV5-1 and TRBJ1-6; D is undetermined. The germline CDR1 and CDR2 sequences are SGHRS and YFSETQ. The V gene lost 1 base and the J gene lost 4 bases, with 12 bases spanning the gap. The CDR3 runs to 16 residues. CDR3 residues: CASSLYLGEYNSPLHF. In nucleotides, the CDR3 is TGCGCCAGCAGCTTGTATCTGGGAGAATATAATTCACCCCTCCACTTT.

This clone was observed a single time. The chain combines TRBV5-1 with TRBJ2-7; D is unresolved. Germline-derived CDR1 and CDR2 are SGHRS and YFSETQ. V lost 3 bases to trimming and J lost 3 bases, with 10 bases between them. CDR3 length equals 13 residues. The CDR3 nucleotides read TGCGCCAGCAGCTCGATGCAGTACTACGAGCAGTACTTC. Encoded protein: CASSSMQYYEQYF.

The rearrangement links TRBV7-2 to TRBJ1-3, with 9 nucleotides matching TRBD1. J lost 3 bases, V lost 5 bases, and 5 bases had no gene match. The germline V gene has CDR1 SGHTA and CDR2 FQGNSA. This CDR3 is 15 amino acids long. The CDR3 sequence: CASSRTGEDGNTIYF. The CDR3 DNA follows: TGTGCCAGCAGCCGGACAGGGGAGGATGGAAACACCATATATTTT.

This chain links TRBV6-1 with TRBJ2-7; 9 bases agree with TRBD1. Losses at the gene ends were 4 bases for V and 0 bases for J; bases not matched to a gene: 7. Germline CDR1 is MNHNS and CDR2 is SASEGT. The CDR3 consists of 16 residues. CDR3 in amino acids: CASSGTGAFFSYEQYF. The CDR3 coding sequence is TGTGCCAGCAGTGGGACAGGGGCCTTTTTCTCCTACGAGCAGTACTTC.

In its sample, this clone was seen a few times. Other nucleotide sequences in the sample specify the same CDR3. V and J are TRBV6-5 and TRBJ1-1; possibly TRBD1 for D (6 bases). V was cut by 0 bases and J by 0 bases, with 8 bases left in between. The germline gives CDR1 MNHEY, CDR2 SVGAGI. The CDR3 has 15 amino acids. The CDR3 nucleotides read TGTGCCAGCAGTTACTCAAGGACAGTGAACACTGAAGCTTTCTTT. Its translation is CASSYSRTVNTEAFF.